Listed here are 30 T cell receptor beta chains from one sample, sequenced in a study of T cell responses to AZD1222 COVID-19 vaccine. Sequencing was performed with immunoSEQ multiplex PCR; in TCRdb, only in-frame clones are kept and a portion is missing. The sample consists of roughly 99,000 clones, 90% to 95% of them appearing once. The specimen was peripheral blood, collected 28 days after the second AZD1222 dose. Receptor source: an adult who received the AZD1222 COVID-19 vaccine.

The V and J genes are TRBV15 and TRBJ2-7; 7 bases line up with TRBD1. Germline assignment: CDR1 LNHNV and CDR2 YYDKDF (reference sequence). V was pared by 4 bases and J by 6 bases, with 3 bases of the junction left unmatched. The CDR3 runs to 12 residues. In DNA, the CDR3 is TGTGCCACCAGCACACCAGGGGGCGAGCAGTACTTC. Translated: CATSTPGGEQYF.

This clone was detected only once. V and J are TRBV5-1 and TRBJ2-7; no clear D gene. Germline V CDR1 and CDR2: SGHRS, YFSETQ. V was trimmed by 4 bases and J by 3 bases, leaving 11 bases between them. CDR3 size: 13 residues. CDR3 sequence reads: CASSPDGYYEQYF. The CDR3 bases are TGCGCCAGCAGCCCAGACGGATACTACGAGCAGTACTTC.

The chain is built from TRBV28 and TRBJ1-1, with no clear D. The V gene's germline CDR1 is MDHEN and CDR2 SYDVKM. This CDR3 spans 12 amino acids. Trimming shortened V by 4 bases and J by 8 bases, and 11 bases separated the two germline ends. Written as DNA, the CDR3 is TGTGCCAGCAGTTCCCCGGGAAGGGAAGCTTTCTTT. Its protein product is CASSSPGREAFF.

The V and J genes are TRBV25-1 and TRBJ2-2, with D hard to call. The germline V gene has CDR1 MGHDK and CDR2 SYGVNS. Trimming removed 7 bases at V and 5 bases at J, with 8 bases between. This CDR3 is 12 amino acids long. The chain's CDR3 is CASTWETGELFF. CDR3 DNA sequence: TGTGCCAGCACCTGGGAAACCGGGGAGCTGTTTTTT.

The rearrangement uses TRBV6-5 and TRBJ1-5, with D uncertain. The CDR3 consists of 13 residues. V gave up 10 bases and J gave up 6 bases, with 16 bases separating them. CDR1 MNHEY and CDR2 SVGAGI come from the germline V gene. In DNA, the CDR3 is TGTGCCACCAACCACGGGTTGGGTCAGCCCCAGCATTTT. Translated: CATNHGLGQPQHF.

DNA for the CDR3: TGTGCCATCAGAGGAGGGGGGTATAATAATTCACCCCTCCACTTT. Translation gives CAIRGGGYNNSPLHF. The chain employs TRBV10-3 and TRBJ1-6, with D possibly being TRBD1 (6 bases). The CDR3 covers 15 residues. Trimming removed 6 bases at V and 5 bases at J, with 14 bases between. Germline V gene lookup returns CDR1 ENHRY and CDR2 SYGVKD.

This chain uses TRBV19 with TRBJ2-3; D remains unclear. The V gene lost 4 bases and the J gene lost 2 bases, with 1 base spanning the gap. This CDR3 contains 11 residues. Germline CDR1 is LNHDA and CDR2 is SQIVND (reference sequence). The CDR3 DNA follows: TGTGCCAGTAGTAACACAGATACGCAGTATTTT. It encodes CASSNTDTQYF.

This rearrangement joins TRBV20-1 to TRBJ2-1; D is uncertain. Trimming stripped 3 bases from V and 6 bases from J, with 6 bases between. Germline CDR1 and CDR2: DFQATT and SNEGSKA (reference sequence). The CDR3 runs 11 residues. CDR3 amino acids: CSARTVNEQFF. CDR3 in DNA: TGCAGTGCTAGGACCGTCAATGAGCAGTTCTTC.

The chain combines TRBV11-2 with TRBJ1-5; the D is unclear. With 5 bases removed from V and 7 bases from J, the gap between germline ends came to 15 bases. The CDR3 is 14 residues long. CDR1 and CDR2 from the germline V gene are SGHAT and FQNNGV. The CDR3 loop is CASSIFGVGQPQHF. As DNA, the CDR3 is TGTGCCAGCAGCATTTTCGGGGTCGGGCAGCCCCAGCATTTT.

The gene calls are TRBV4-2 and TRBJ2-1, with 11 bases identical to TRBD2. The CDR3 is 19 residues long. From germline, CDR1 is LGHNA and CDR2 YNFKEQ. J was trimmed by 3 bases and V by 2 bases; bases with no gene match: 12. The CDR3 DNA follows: TGTGCCAGCAGCCAATTAGCCCGTCCGGGACTAGCGGTCTACAATGAGCAGTTCTTC. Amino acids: CASSQLARPGLAVYNEQFF.

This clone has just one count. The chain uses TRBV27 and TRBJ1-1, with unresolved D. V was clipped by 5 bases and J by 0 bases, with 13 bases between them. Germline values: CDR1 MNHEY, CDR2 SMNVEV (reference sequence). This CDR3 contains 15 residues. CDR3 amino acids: CASSPWRLVNTEAFF. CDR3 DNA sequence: TGTGCCAGCAGTCCCTGGAGGCTGGTGAACACTGAAGCTTTCTTT.

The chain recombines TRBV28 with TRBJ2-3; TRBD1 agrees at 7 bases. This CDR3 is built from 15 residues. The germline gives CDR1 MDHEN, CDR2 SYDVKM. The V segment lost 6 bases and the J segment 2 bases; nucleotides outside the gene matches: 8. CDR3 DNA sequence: TGTGCCAGCAGCTCACCGGGACAGCTCACAGATACGCAGTATTTT. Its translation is CASSSPGQLTDTQYF.

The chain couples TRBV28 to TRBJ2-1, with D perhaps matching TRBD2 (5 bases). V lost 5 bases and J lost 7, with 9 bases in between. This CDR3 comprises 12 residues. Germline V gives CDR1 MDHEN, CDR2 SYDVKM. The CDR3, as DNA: TGTGCCAGCAGTATCCAGCGGAATGAGCAGTTCTTC. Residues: CASSIQRNEQFF.

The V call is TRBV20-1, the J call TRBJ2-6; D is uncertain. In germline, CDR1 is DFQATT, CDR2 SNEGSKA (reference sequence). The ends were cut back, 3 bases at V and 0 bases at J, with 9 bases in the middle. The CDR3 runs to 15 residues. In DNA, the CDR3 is TGCAGTGCTAGTATTATGCCCTCTGGGGCCAACGTCCTGACTTTC. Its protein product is CSASIMPSGANVLTF.

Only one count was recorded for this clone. The CDR3: CASSYRGMNTEAFF. The CDR3, as DNA: TGTGCCAGCAGTTACCGGGGGATGAACACTGAAGCTTTCTTT. The chain links TRBV6-5 to TRBJ1-1, with a possible D match to TRBD1 (5 bases). V gave up 2 bases and J gave up 0 bases, with 7 bases separating them. Per germline, CDR1 MNHEY and CDR2 SVGAGI. The CDR3 extends over 14 amino acids.

CDR3 bases: TGTGCCGGACGAACAGGGAAAGAGACCCAGTACTTC. Residues: CAGRTGKETQYF. The chain couples TRBV24-1 to TRBJ2-5; perhaps TRBD1 as D (6 bases). The CDR3 runs 12 residues. Per the germline V gene, CDR1 is KGHDR and CDR2 is SFDVKD. V was cut by 12 bases and J by 3 bases, with 13 bases left in between.

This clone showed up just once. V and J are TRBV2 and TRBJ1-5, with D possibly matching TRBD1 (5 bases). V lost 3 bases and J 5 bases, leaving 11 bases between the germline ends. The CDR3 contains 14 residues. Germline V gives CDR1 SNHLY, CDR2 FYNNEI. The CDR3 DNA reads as TGTGCCAGCAGTGAGGCTGGGACGGATCAGCCCCAGCATTTT. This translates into CASSEAGTDQPQHF.

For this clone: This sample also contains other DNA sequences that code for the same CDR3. The CDR3 is CASRTGSYTDTQYF. In DNA form, the CDR3 reads TGCGCCAGCAGGACAGGGTCATACACAGATACGCAGTATTTT. The chain is built from TRBV5-1 and TRBJ2-3; 7 bases match TRBD1. There are 14 residues in the CDR3. Germline V gene lookup returns CDR1 SGHRS and CDR2 YFSETQ. After removal of 5 bases from V and 2 bases from J, the junction contained 5 bases not matched to a gene.

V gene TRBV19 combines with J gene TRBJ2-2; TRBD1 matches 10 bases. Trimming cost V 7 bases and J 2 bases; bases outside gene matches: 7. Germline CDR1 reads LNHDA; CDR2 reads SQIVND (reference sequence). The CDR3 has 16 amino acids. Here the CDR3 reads CASKFGTGANTGELFF. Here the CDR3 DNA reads TGTGCCAGTAAATTCGGGACAGGGGCCAACACCGGGGAGCTGTTTTTT. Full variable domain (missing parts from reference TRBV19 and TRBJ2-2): DGGITQSPKYLFRKEGQNVTLSCEQNLNHDAMYWYRQDPGQGLRLIYYSQIVNDFQKGDIAEGYSVSREKKESFPLTVTSAQKNPTAFYLCASKFGTGANTGELFFGEGSRLTVL.

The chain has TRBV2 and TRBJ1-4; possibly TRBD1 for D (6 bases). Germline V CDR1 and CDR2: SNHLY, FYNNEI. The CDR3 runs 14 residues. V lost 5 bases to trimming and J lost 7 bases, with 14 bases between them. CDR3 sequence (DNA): TGTGCCAGCAGTCCCCAGGGACATTCTGAAAAACTGTTTTTT. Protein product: CASSPQGHSEKLFF.

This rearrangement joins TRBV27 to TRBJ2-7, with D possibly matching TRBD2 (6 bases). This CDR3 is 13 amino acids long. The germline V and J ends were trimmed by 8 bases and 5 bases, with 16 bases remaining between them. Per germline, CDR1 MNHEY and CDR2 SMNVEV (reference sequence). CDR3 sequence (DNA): TGTGCCAGCCCCCCAGGAGGGATCGACGAGCAGTACTTC. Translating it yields CASPPGGIDEQYF.

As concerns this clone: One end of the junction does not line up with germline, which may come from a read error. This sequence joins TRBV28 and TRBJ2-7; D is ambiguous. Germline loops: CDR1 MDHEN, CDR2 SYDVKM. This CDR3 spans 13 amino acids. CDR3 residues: CVSRPPGRYEQYF. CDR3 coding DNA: TGTGTCAGCAGACCCCCTGGCCGATACGAGCAGTACTTC.

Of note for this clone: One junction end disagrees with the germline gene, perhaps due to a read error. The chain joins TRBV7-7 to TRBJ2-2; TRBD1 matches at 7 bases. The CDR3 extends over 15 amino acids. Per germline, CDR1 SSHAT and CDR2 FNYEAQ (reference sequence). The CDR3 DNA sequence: TGTGCTAGCAGCTTAACCACAGGGGACACCGGGGAGCTGTTTTTT. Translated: CASSLTTGDTGELFF.

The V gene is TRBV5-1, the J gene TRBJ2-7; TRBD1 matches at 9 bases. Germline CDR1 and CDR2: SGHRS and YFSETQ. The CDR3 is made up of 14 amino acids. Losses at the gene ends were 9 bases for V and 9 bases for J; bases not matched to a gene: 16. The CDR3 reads CATSPGQGFLWQYF. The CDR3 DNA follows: TGCGCCACGTCTCCGGGACAGGGTTTTTTATGGCAGTACTTC.

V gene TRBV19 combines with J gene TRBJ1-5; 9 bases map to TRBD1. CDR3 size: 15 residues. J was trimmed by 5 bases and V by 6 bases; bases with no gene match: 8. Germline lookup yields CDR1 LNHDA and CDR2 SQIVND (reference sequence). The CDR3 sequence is CASSPTGGPDQPQHF. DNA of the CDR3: TGTGCCAGTAGCCCGACAGGGGGACCAGATCAGCCCCAGCATTTT.

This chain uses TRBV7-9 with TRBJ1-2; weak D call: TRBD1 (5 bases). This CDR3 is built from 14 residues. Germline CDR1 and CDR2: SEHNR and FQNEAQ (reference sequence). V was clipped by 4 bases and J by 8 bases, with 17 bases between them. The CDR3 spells CASSSSTGKGGYTF. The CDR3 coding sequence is TGTGCCAGCAGCTCCTCGACGGGCAAGGGGGGCTACACCTTC.

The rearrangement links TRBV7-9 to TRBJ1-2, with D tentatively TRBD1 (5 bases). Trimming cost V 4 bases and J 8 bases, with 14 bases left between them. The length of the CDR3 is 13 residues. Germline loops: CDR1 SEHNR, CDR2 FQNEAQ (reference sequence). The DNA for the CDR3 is TGTGCCAGCAGCTCATCCGGGGCCTTGGGCTACACCTTC. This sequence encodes CASSSSGALGYTF.

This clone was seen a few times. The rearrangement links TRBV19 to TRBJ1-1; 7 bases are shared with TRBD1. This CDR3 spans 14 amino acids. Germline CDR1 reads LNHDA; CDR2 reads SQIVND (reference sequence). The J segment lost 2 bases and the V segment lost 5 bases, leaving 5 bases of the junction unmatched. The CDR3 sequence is CASSGQVFNTEAFF. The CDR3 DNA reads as TGTGCCAGTAGTGGACAGGTATTTAACACTGAAGCTTTCTTT.

CDR3 nucleotide sequence: TGTGCCAGCAGCCCCTCCCCGGGCCTCGGAAACACCATATATTTT. Protein: CASSPSPGLGNTIYF. V and J are TRBV5-5 and TRBJ1-3; D remains ambiguous. V was trimmed by 4 bases and J by 4 bases, leaving 15 bases between them. Germline V gene sequence: CDR1 SGHKS, CDR2 YYEKEE (reference sequence). This CDR3 region has 15 residues.

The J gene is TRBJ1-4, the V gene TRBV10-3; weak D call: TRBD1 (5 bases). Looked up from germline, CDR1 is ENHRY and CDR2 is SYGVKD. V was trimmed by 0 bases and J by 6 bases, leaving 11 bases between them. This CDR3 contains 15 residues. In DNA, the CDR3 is TGTGCCATCAGTGAGTCCAGGGCGTCTGATGAAAAACTGTTTTTT. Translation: CAISESRASDEKLFF.